Presented here are 8 T cell receptor beta chains from one specimen sequenced in a study of T cells in Graves' hyperthyroidism and ophthalmopathy. RNA transcripts provided the source from which TCR beta CDR3 regions were amplified. The study used the HTBI primer set for a first-round RT-PCR of the TCR CDR3. MiXCR, run by TCRdb on the multiplex PCR reads, gives a single entry per CDR3 protein. The top ten hold less than 4.5% of the sample, which has hundreds of thousands of distinct CDR3 sequences, roughly 15% seen once. Sequencing was performed on blood. The source of these receptors is a woman in her 30s with Graves' hyperthyroidism.

The chain employs TRBV6-5 and TRBJ2-1; 10 bases agree with TRBD2. The J call is doubtful: the DNA matches TRBJ2-7 better. CDR3 length: 17 amino acids. CDR1 is MNHEY, CDR2 SVGAGI, per germline. CDR3 in amino acids: CASSYSPSGSPYNEQYF. The CDR3 region has the DNA TGTGCCAGCAGTTACTCTCCTAGCGGGAGCCCCTACAATGAGCAGTACTTC.

With regard to this clonotype: It may be a read error: a sequence one base away is much more abundant. The J gene is TRBJ2-1, the V gene TRBV7-2; 8 bases map to TRBD2. Trimming cost V 5 bases and J 6 bases; bases outside gene matches: 15. Per the germline V gene, CDR1 is SGHTA and CDR2 is FQGNSA. There are 17 residues in the CDR3. The CDR3 sequence: CASSLPGPAGVSNEQFF. The CDR3 nucleotides read TGTGCCAGCAGCCTACCGGGACCAGCGGGAGTTTCCAATGAGCAGTTCTTC.

This clonotype has more than one count but fewer than ten. The chain recombines TRBV4-2 with TRBJ2-5, with TRBD2 identical over 10 bases. Trimming at V came to 1 base and at J to 4 bases, leaving 15 bases not matched to a gene. The germline V gene has CDR1 LGHNA and CDR2 YNFKEQ. This CDR3 has 19 amino acids. The CDR3 spells CASSQGRGSASGSGETQYF. CDR3 nucleotide sequence: TGTGCCAGCAGCCAAGGAAGAGGATCGGCTAGCGGGAGTGGAGAGACCCAGTACTTC.

A note on this clonotype: It may be a read error: a sequence one base away is much more abundant. This chain joins TRBV13 and TRBJ2-7; the match to TRBD1 covers 9 bases. CDR1 and CDR2 (germline): PRHDT, FYEKMQ (reference sequence). The CDR3 extends over 14 amino acids. CDR3 region: CASSPGTGNYDQYF. Here the CDR3 DNA reads TGTGCCAGCAGCCCCGGGACAGGGAACTACGATCAGTACTTC. Combining the CDR3 with reference TRBV13 and TRBJ2-7 gives the whole variable domain AAGVIQSPRHLIKEKRETATLKCYPIPRHDTVYWYQQGPGQDPQFLISFYEKMQSDKGSIPDRFSAQQFSDYHSELNMSSLELGDSALYFCASSPGTGNYDQYFGPGTRLTVT.

This clonotype appeared many times. The CDR3 DNA is TGTGCCGCCCGGGGGGCTGAAGCTTTCTTT. Its protein product is CAARGAEAFF. The rearrangement joins TRBV28 to TRBJ1-1; D might be TRBD1 (5 bases). The CDR3 covers 10 residues. V lost 11 bases and J lost 6, with 10 bases in between. Germline V gives CDR1 MDHEN, CDR2 SYDVKM.

Many counts were recorded for this clonotype. The chain has TRBV2 and TRBJ1-5; D possibly corresponds to TRBD1 (5 bases). Trimming pared 5 bases from V and 5 bases from J, leaving 13 bases between. Germline CDR1 is SNHLY and CDR2 is FYNNEI. The CDR3 spans 14 residues. The CDR3 protein is CASSQEGVDQPQHF. The CDR3 DNA follows: TGTGCCAGCAGTCAGGAAGGGGTGGATCAGCCCCAGCATTTT.

This clonotype was seen a handful of times. As DNA, the CDR3 is TGCAGTGCTAGAGCACATACTAGCGGGAGAACTGATACGCAGTATTTT. It yields the protein CSARAHTSGRTDTQYF. The rearrangement joins TRBV20-1 to TRBJ2-3; TRBD2 matches 11 bases. The CDR3 runs 16 residues. Germline V gene lookup returns CDR1 DFQATT and CDR2 SNEGSKA (reference sequence). Unmatched junction bases numbered 9, after V lost 1 base and J lost 6 bases.

The chain recombines TRBV19 with TRBJ2-3; 7 positions agree with TRBD2. V was clipped by 3 bases and J by 7 bases; unmatched bases: 10. The CDR3 length is 15 residues. The germline gives CDR1 LNHDA, CDR2 SQIVND (reference sequence). This CDR3 reads CASSIPSGIIYTQYF. In DNA, the CDR3 is TGTGCCAGTAGTATTCCCAGCGGGATCATCTATACGCAGTATTTT.